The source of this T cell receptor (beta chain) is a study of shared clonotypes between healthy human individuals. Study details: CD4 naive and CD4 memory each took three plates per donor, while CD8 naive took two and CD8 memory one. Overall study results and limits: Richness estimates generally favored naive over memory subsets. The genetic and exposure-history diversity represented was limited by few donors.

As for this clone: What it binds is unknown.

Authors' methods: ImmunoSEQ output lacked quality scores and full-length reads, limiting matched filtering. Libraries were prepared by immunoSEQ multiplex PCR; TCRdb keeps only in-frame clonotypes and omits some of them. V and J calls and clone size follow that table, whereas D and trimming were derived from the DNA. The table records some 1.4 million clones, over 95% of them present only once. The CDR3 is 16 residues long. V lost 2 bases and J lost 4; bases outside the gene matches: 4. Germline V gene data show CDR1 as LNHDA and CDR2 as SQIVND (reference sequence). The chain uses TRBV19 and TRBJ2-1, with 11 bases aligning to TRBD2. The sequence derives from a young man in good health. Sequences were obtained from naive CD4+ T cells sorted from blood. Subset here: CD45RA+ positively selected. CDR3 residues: CASSILTSGTYNEQFF. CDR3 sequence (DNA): TGTGCCAGTAGTATACTGACTAGCGGGACTTACAATGAGCAGTTCTTC.